The 30 T cell receptor beta chains below come from one sample, sequenced in a study of cytomegalovirus exposure and HLA in healthy donors. Amplification used 60 Vbeta primers and 13 Jbeta primers. This table comes from immunoSEQ multiplex PCR, and its TCRdb copy is limited to in-frame clones, with some not included. The sample lists fewer than 200,000 clones, roughly 85% occurring once. Material: PBMCs. All receptors come from a man aged 40-50 years in good health and CMV-seronegative.

The chain couples TRBV7-9 to TRBJ2-1, with a weak D call TRBD1 (5 bases). Trimming took 5 bases from V and 9 from J, leaving 20 bases between them. The CDR3 spans 15 residues. CDR1 and CDR2 (germline): SEHNR, FQNEAQ (reference sequence). The CDR3: CASSGVSQGSSEQFF. The DNA of the CDR3 is TGTGCCAGCAGCGGGGTGTCGCAGGGATCCAGTGAGCAGTTCTTC.

The chain carries TRBV5-1 and TRBJ2-1; perhaps TRBD2 as D (6 bases). Between the trimmed V and J ends, which lost 4 bases and 10 bases, there was a span of 12 bases. Germline lookup yields CDR1 SGHRS and CDR2 YFSETQ. The CDR3 spans 12 residues. The CDR3 DNA reads TGCGCCAGCAGCGTGGGACTTGTGGAGCAGTTCTTC. Translated, it gives CASSVGLVEQFF.

There are a few counts of this clone. The sample carries other DNA sequences with the same CDR3. The chain joins TRBV29-1 to TRBJ2-2, with D tentatively TRBD2 (6 bases). Germline-derived CDR1 and CDR2 are SQVTM and ANQGSEA. Trimming took 6 bases from V and 0 from J, leaving 11 bases between them. This CDR3 region has 14 residues. This chain's CDR3 is CSVPGLSNTGELFF. As DNA, the CDR3 is TGCAGCGTCCCGGGACTTTCGAACACCGGGGAGCTGTTTTTT.

V is TRBV6-1 and J is TRBJ2-1, with a possible D match to TRBD2 (6 bases). V was pared by 6 bases and J by 5 bases, with 14 bases between. The CDR3 consists of 14 residues. Per germline, CDR1 MNHNS and CDR2 SASEGT. The CDR3 DNA reads TGTGCCAGCAGCGGACTAACGGGACACAATGAGCAGTTCTTC. Translation gives CASSGLTGHNEQFF.

The V and J genes are TRBV2 and TRBJ2-1; 7 nucleotides match TRBD2. The CDR3 runs 14 residues. From germline, CDR1 is SNHLY and CDR2 FYNNEI. The junction had 6 bases not matched to a gene; V was cut back by 0 bases and J by 10 bases. CDR3 bases: TGTGCCAGCAGTGAAGCGCTTCAGGGAGGGGAGCAGTTCTTC. As protein: CASSEALQGGEQFF.

This clone showed up just a few times. The chain couples TRBV7-9 to TRBJ1-2; D unclear. V dropped 3 bases and J dropped 10 bases, with 24 bases sitting between them. There are 16 residues in the CDR3. The germline CDR1 and CDR2 sequences are SEHNR and FQNEAQ (reference sequence). The CDR3 nucleotides are TGTGCCAGCAGCTTGCTATCCGCGGGAGGAACCCTAGCCTACACCTTC. Translating it yields CASSLLSAGGTLAYTF.

The V gene is TRBV5-5, the J gene TRBJ2-7, with unresolved D. Germline V gene sequence: CDR1 SGHKS, CDR2 YYEKEE (reference sequence). This CDR3 comprises 14 residues. The V and J ends lost 1 base and 2 bases respectively, with 10 bases between them. CDR3 DNA: TGTGCCAGCAGCTTGCCGAGAACAGCCTACGAGCAGTACTTC. Translating it yields CASSLPRTAYEQYF.

The chain has TRBV2 and TRBJ2-3; 9 nucleotides align to TRBD2. After removal of 8 bases from V and 4 bases from J, the junction contained 13 bases not matched to a gene. This CDR3 spans 16 amino acids. From germline, CDR1 is SNHLY and CDR2 FYNNEI. The CDR3 bases are TGTGCCAGCGAAACTAGCGGGTGGGGAGGGGCAGATACGCAGTATTTT. Protein sequence: CASETSGWGGADTQYF.

The chain employs TRBV9 and TRBJ1-5; the D is unclear. The germline V gene has CDR1 SGDLS and CDR2 YYNGEE. V dropped 2 bases and J dropped 8 bases, with 11 bases sitting between them. This CDR3 is built from 13 residues. In nucleotides, the CDR3 is TGTGCCAGCAGCGTTAACCAGGCCGAGCCCCAGCATTTT. Its translation: CASSVNQAEPQHF. Based on the CDR3 plus reference TRBV9 and TRBJ1-5, the full variable domain is DSGVTQTPKHLITATGQRVTLRCSPRSGDLSVYWYQQSLDQGLQFLIQYYNGEERAKGNILERFSAQQFPDLHSELNLSSLELGDSALYFCASSVNQAEPQHFGDGTRLSIL.

The rearrangement links TRBV28 to TRBJ1-5; possibly TRBD1 for D (5 bases). CDR1 and CDR2 (germline): MDHEN, SYDVKM. CDR3 length equals 14 residues. V gave up 3 bases and J gave up 4 bases, with 10 bases separating them. The CDR3 nucleotides read TGTGCCAGCAGTTTTAGCCAGGGAAATCAGCCCCAGCATTTT. Amino acids: CASSFSQGNQPQHF.

The chain recombines TRBV5-1 with TRBJ2-4, with 10 positions matching TRBD1. J was trimmed by 12 bases and V by 3 bases; bases with no gene match: 12. Germline V gene data show CDR1 as SGHRS and CDR2 as YFSETQ. This CDR3 is built from 15 residues. The CDR3 reads CASSWEGQGIDSQYF. CDR3 DNA sequence: TGCGCCAGCAGCTGGGAGGGACAGGGGATTGACAGTCAGTACTTC.

This clone was seen a single time. The V gene is TRBV27, the J gene TRBJ2-1; D may be TRBD2 (6 bases). The germline CDR1 and CDR2 sequences are MNHEY and SMNVEV (reference sequence). V was cut by 7 bases and J by 0 bases, with 10 bases left in between. CDR3 size: 14 residues. CDR3 residues: CASKDYRSYNEQFF. The CDR3 DNA reads as TGTGCCAGCAAGGACTATCGCTCCTACAATGAGCAGTTCTTC.

V and J are TRBV27 and TRBJ1-5, with D maybe TRBD1 (5 bases). Trimming left V 6 bases short and J 1 base short, with 19 bases between. CDR3 length: 17 amino acids. Germline V gene data show CDR1 as MNHEY and CDR2 as SMNVEV (reference sequence). The CDR3 DNA is TGTGCCAGCAGGGGACTCCTGGGCGGAGGCAGCAATCAGCCCCAGCATTTT. It specifies CASRGLLGGGSNQPQHF.

For this clone: Given the absence of the conserved phenylalanine or tryptophan at the CDR3 end, a read error is likely. The V and J genes are TRBV27 and TRBJ1-2; TRBD1 aligns across 7 bases. The V and J ends lost 3 bases and 0 bases, in that order; junction bases with no gene match: 4. CDR1 and CDR2 (germline): MNHEY, SMNVEV (reference sequence). This CDR3 has 15 amino acids. As DNA, the CDR3 is TGTGCCAGCAGTTTTTCCGGGACAGCTAACTATGGCTACACCCTC. The encoded protein is CASSFSGTANYGYTL.

The chain has TRBV5-1 and TRBJ2-7, with 7 bases that match TRBD2. V was pared by 4 bases and J by 4 bases, with 2 bases of the junction left unmatched. Germline V CDR1 and CDR2: SGHRS, YFSETQ. The CDR3 length is 12 residues. CDR3 residues: CASSKGGYEQYF. The CDR3 region has the DNA TGCGCCAGCAGCAAGGGAGGGTACGAGCAGTACTTC.

The CDR3: CASSPRQGFSTDTQYF. CDR3 sequence (DNA): TGTGCCAGCAGCCCACGACAGGGATTTAGCACAGATACGCAGTATTTT. The chain joins TRBV7-9 to TRBJ2-3, with TRBD1 matching over 7 bases. V trimming: 5 bases; J trimming: 0 bases; junction bases outside the gene matches: 8. The CDR3 has 16 residues. Germline CDR1 is SEHNR and CDR2 is FQNEAQ (reference sequence).

In its sample, this clone was seen a few times. The gene calls are TRBV28 and TRBJ2-7, with 10 bases aligning to TRBD1. This CDR3 is 15 amino acids long. Trimming took 6 bases from V and 5 from J; bases not matched to a gene: 10. Germline V gene lookup returns CDR1 MDHEN and CDR2 SYDVKM. CDR3 coding DNA: TGTGCCAGCAGGCCGGACAGGGGGGTATCTCACGAGCAGTACTTC. This gives the protein CASRPDRGVSHEQYF.

The rearrangement joins TRBV28 to TRBJ2-7; TRBD2 aligns across 12 bases. The ends lost 8 bases at V and 1 base at J; junction bases unmatched: 12. Germline CDR1 and CDR2: MDHEN and SYDVKM. This CDR3 spans 17 amino acids. Here the CDR3 DNA reads TGTGCCAGCGGGAGGTCTCTCGGACTAGCGGGGTCCTACGAGCAGTACTTC. It is translated as CASGRSLGLAGSYEQYF.

This clone was counted a few times. The chain recombines TRBV5-8 with TRBJ2-1; tentative D call: TRBD1 (7 bases). The CDR3 has 15 residues. Germline V gene lookup returns CDR1 SGHTS and CDR2 YDEGEE. V was clipped by 0 bases and J by 8 bases, with 15 bases between them. The CDR3 coding sequence is TGTGCCAGCAGCTTGGTTCGCAGGGGGGCCTATGAGCAGTTCTTC. It codes for CASSLVRRGAYEQFF.

CDR3 sequence (DNA): TGCGCCAGCAGCCAAGATCCTTATCCTAGCACAGATACGCAGTATTTT. As protein: CASSQDPYPSTDTQYF. The rearrangement uses TRBV4-3 and TRBJ2-3, with D uncertain. V dropped 0 bases and J dropped 0 bases, with 10 bases sitting between them. The CDR3 extends over 16 amino acids. Per the germline V gene, CDR1 is LGHNA and CDR2 is YSLEER.

The V call is TRBV4-2, the J call TRBJ1-2; D gene ambiguous. Germline CDR1 and CDR2: LGHNA and YNFKEQ. Between the trimmed V and J ends, which lost 0 bases and 4 bases, there was a span of 9 bases. The CDR3 length is 14 residues. Here the CDR3 DNA reads TGTGCCAGCAGCCAAGATATACAGAGCTATGGCTACACCTTC. It encodes CASSQDIQSYGYTF.

The chain links TRBV18 to TRBJ1-2, with D perhaps TRBD1 (6 bases). The CDR3 has 12 residues. With 5 bases removed from V and 6 bases from J, the gap between germline ends came to 10 bases. In germline, CDR1 is KGHSH, CDR2 LQKENI. The DNA for the CDR3 is TGTGCCAGCTCAAATGACAGGAATGGCTACACCTTC. This encodes CASSNDRNGYTF.

This chain connects TRBV7-8 to TRBJ2-2; no reliable D call. Germline CDR1 and CDR2: SGHVS and FQNEAQ. The CDR3 totals 13 residues. Trimming left V 2 bases short and J 5 bases short, with 6 bases between. The CDR3 DNA follows: TGTGCCAGCAGCTTACCCGAGACCGGGGAGCTGTTTTTT. Its translation is CASSLPETGELFF. Based on the CDR3 plus reference TRBV7-8 and TRBJ2-2, the full variable domain is GAGVSQSPRYKVAKRGQDVALRCDPISGHVSLFWYQQALGQGPEFLTYFQNEAQLDKSGLPSDRFFAERPEGSVSTLKIQRTQQEDSAVYLCASSLPETGELFFGEGSRLTVL.

The V gene is TRBV29-1, the J gene TRBJ2-7; 9 nucleotides match TRBD2. Losses at the gene ends were 0 bases for V and 1 base for J; bases not matched to a gene: 1. This CDR3 has 14 residues. Germline V gene sequence: CDR1 SQVTM, CDR2 ANQGSEA. CDR3 DNA: TGCAGCGTTGAAGATAGCGGGAGTTCCTACGAGCAGTACTTC. The encoded protein is CSVEDSGSSYEQYF.

The chain combines TRBV10-1 with TRBJ1-6, with 7 bases that match TRBD1. CDR3 length: 18 amino acids. The trim removed 5 bases at V and 6 bases at J, leaving 16 bases unmatched. The V gene's germline CDR1 is WNHNN and CDR2 SYGVQD (reference sequence). The CDR3 DNA follows: TGCGCCAGCAGTCAGAAAGGGGACAGCAAGGATCCTAATTCACCCCTCCACTTT. This translates into CASSQKGDSKDPNSPLHF.

This chain connects TRBV12-5 to TRBJ2-2; D may be TRBD2 (6 bases). V lost 6 bases and J 4 bases, leaving 12 bases between the germline ends. CDR3 length: 14 residues. Germline V gene data show CDR1 as LGHNT and CDR2 as FRNRAP. The CDR3 here is CASGLSGATGELFF. The CDR3 DNA follows: TGTGCTAGTGGGCTATCGGGAGCCACCGGGGAGCTGTTTTTT.

The rearrangement links TRBV25-1 to TRBJ1-1; no firm D call. CDR3 length: 12 amino acids. Germline-derived CDR1 and CDR2 are MGHDK and SYGVNS. The V end lost 7 bases, the J end lost 1 base, and 7 bases lay between the germline ends. CDR3 in DNA: TGTGCCAGCATCTCAGGGAACACTGAAGCTTTCTTT. It codes for CASISGNTEAFF.

V is TRBV5-1 and J is TRBJ2-1, with 9 bases aligning to TRBD1. J lost 7 bases, V lost 2 bases, and 7 bases had no gene match. Germline V gene sequence: CDR1 SGHRS, CDR2 YFSETQ. The CDR3 is 15 residues long. The CDR3 DNA reads as TGCGCCAGCAGCTTAGAAGGACAGGGGACTAATGAGCAGTTCTTC. This gives the protein CASSLEGQGTNEQFF. The whole variable domain, remainder taken from reference TRBV5-1 and TRBJ2-1, is KAGVTQTPRYLIKTRGQQVTLSCSPISGHRSVSWYQQTPGQGLQFLFEYFSETQRNKGNFPGRFSGRQFSNSRSEMNVSTLELGDSALYLCASSLEGQGTNEQFFGPGTRLTVL.

The rearrangement joins TRBV9 to TRBJ1-1, with a weak D call TRBD1 (5 bases). CDR1 is SGDLS and CDR2 is YYNGEE in the germline V gene. The CDR3 covers 15 residues. Trimming took off 3 bases at V and 4 bases at J, with 16 bases between the two ends. The CDR3 DNA follows: TGTGCCAGCAGCGCGGTCTCGGGGGGACCCACTGAAGCTTTCTTT. Protein product: CASSAVSGGPTEAFF.

This chain links TRBV25-1 with TRBJ2-3; a weak D match, TRBD1 (7 bases). V was cut by 7 bases and J by 9 bases, with 11 bases left in between. CDR1 is MGHDK and CDR2 is SYGVNS in the germline V gene. This CDR3 spans 11 amino acids. The CDR3 loop reads CASKGAGTQYF. The CDR3 bases are TGTGCCAGCAAGGGGGCGGGGACGCAGTATTTT.